Following are 20 T cell receptor beta chains from one sample sequenced in a study of T cells in Graves' hyperthyroidism and ophthalmopathy (dated by TCRdb to the late 2010s). Libraries were built with multiplex PCR. Sequencing used an Illumina HiSeq 2000. Amplification of TCR beta CDR3 regions was carried out from RNA transcripts. The TCR CDR3 was subjected to a first round of RT-PCR using the HTBI primer set and the Qiagen OneStep RT-PCR kit. The public reads were quality trimmed at Q25 with fastp and then assembled into clones with MiXCR by TCRdb, keeping productive beta chains. Under each unique CDR3 protein, matching rows form one entry showing the most common genes and DNA. The table for this sample lists around 520,000 distinct CDR3 sequences; around a quarter of them were counted only once. The leading ten clones occupy about 10% of the sample. The sample consisted of blood. The receptors were gathered from a woman aged 30 to 39 with Graves' ophthalmopathy.

This clonotype was detected ten times or more. The J gene is TRBJ1-1, the V gene TRBV12-3 or TRBV12-4; D gene uncertain. V gave up 8 bases and J gave up 0 bases, with 22 bases separating them. The length of the CDR3 is 17 residues. CDR3 residues: CASAWSEALALNTEAFF. As DNA, the CDR3 is TGTGCCAGCGCCTGGTCGGAAGCCTTAGCCTTGAACACTGAAGCTTTCTTT.

In its sample, this clonotype was seen many times. V usage is TRBV20-1 and J usage is TRBJ1-1, with 11 bases that match TRBD1. The CDR3 runs 11 residues. V was clipped by 5 bases and J by 9 bases; unmatched bases: 2. Per the germline V gene, CDR1 is DFQATT and CDR2 is SNEGSKA (reference sequence). CDR3 sequence (DNA): TGCAGTGCTTGGACAGGGGGCAAAGCTTTCTTT. It yields the protein CSAWTGGKAFF.

Only a few counts were recorded for this clonotype. The CDR3 region is CASSQVAGLAGATKETQYF. As DNA, the CDR3 is TGCGCCAGCAGCCAAGTTGCGGGACTAGCGGGGGCGACCAAGGAGACCCAGTACTTC. The chain employs TRBV4-1 and TRBJ2-5; 14 bases are shared with TRBD2. The CDR3 has 19 amino acids. Germline CDR1 reads MGHRA; CDR2 reads YSYEKL. V trimming: 1 base; J trimming: 5 bases; junction bases outside the gene matches: 12.

This clonotype was counted between two and nine times. The CDR3 sequence: CASSKTTGGTEGYGYTF. The CDR3 DNA reads as TGTGCCAGCAGCAAGACGACAGGGGGAACCGAGGGCTATGGCTACACCTTC. This chain connects TRBV3-1 to TRBJ1-2; 9 positions agree with TRBD1. Germline CDR1 reads LGHDT; CDR2 reads YNNKEL (reference sequence). The CDR3 is 17 residues long. V trimming: 5 bases; J trimming: 4 bases; junction bases outside the gene matches: 14.

This clonotype was observed at least ten times. The V call is TRBV10-3, the J call TRBJ1-1; 9 nucleotides match TRBD1. The germline CDR1 and CDR2 sequences are ENHRY and SYGVKD. This CDR3 has 15 amino acids. J was trimmed by 4 bases and V by 4 bases; bases with no gene match: 7. CDR3 region: CAISGPGQGRTEAFF. The CDR3 nucleotides are TGTGCCATCAGTGGGCCGGGACAGGGTCGCACTGAAGCTTTCTTT.

This clonotype was seen ten or more times. The J gene is TRBJ2-7, the V gene TRBV6-1; D call uncertain. The CDR3 is 14 residues long. V shed 1 base and J shed 1 base, with 8 bases lying between them. Germline V gene sequence: CDR1 MNHNS, CDR2 SASEGT. The CDR3 region is CASSEDRWSYEQYF. The CDR3 DNA is TGTGCCAGCAGTGAAGACAGATGGTCCTACGAGCAGTACTTC.

The V call is TRBV7-9, the J call TRBJ1-1; the D is unclear. Per germline, CDR1 SEHNR and CDR2 FQNEAQ (reference sequence). Trimming took off 1 base at V and 7 bases at J, with 13 bases between the two ends. The CDR3 loop spans 14 amino acids. CDR3 in amino acids: CASSLVPRTYEAFF. CDR3 DNA sequence: TGTGCCAGCAGCTTAGTGCCCAGGACTTATGAAGCTTTCTTT. The full variable domain, with the rest looked up from reference TRBV7-9 and TRBJ1-1, is DTGVSQNPRHKITKRGQNVTFRCDPISEHNRLYWYRQTLGQGPEFLTYFQNEAQLEKSRLLSDRFSAERPKGSFSTLEIQRTEQGDSAMYLCASSLVPRTYEAFFGQGTRLTVV.

V usage is TRBV12-5 and J usage is TRBJ1-5; D is unresolved. Germline values: CDR1 LGHNT, CDR2 FRNRAP. CDR3 length: 13 amino acids. Trimming shortened V by 1 base and J by 3 bases, and 4 bases separated the two germline ends. The CDR3 region has the DNA TGTGCTAGTGGTTTGGGGGACAATCAGCCCCAGCATTTT. Protein product: CASGLGDNQPQHF.

The rearrangement uses TRBV24-1 and TRBJ2-3; 7 bases match TRBD2. The germline gives CDR1 KGHDR, CDR2 SFDVKD. With 4 bases clipped from V and 4 bases from J, the junction kept 10 bases outside the gene matches. The CDR3 sequence is 16 residues long. The CDR3 nucleotides are TGTGCCACCAGTGACCCCGCTGGCGGGAGCTCAGATACGCAGTATTTT. Its translation is CATSDPAGGSSDTQYF.

V usage is TRBV6-1 and J usage is TRBJ1-2, with 9 bases aligning to TRBD1. CDR3 size: 13 residues. In germline, CDR1 is MNHNS, CDR2 SASEGT. V lost 6 bases to trimming and J lost 7 bases; unmatched junction nucleotides: 6. CDR3 DNA sequence: TGTGCCAGCAGACGTCCGGGACAGGGTGGCTACACCTTC. This encodes CASRRPGQGGYTF.

This chain uses TRBV28 with TRBJ2-7; D is uncertain. Trimming cost V 7 bases and J 1 base, with 14 bases left between them. The CDR3 covers 14 residues. Germline assignment: CDR1 MDHEN and CDR2 SYDVKM. CDR3 sequence reads: CASILSGVSYEQYF. DNA for the CDR3: TGTGCCAGCATCCTGAGTGGGGTATCCTACGAGCAGTACTTC.

This clonotype was found many times. The chain employs TRBV12-3 or TRBV12-4 and TRBJ1-1; D unclear. CDR3 length: 11 residues. The germline V and J ends were trimmed by 3 bases and 5 bases, with 4 bases remaining between them. The CDR3 nucleotides are TGTGCCAGCAGTTTTAGAACTGAAGCTTTCTTT. Residues: CASSFRTEAFF.

This clonotype came up a few times. The gene calls are TRBV27 and TRBJ2-7; D unclear. Germline assignment: CDR1 MNHEY and CDR2 SMNVEV (reference sequence). V lost 8 bases and J 1 base, leaving 9 bases between the germline ends. There are 12 residues in the CDR3. In DNA, the CDR3 is TGTGCCAGCGGAAATTTATCCTACGAGCAGTACTTC. Its protein is CASGNLSYEQYF.

The V gene is TRBV12-3 or TRBV12-4, the J gene TRBJ1-1, with no clear D. Trimming removed 6 bases from V and 5 bases from J, with 10 bases in between. This CDR3 has 12 residues. CDR3 DNA: TGTGCCAGCAGACCACCTTTTACTGAAGCTTTCTTT. It encodes CASRPPFTEAFF.

This clonotype was seen a single time. As DNA, the CDR3 is TGTGCCAGCAGCTTAGTCGGGGCAAGCTCCTACGAGCAGTACTTC. Translated, it gives CASSLVGASSYEQYF. V gene TRBV13 combines with J gene TRBJ2-7; perhaps D is TRBD1 or TRBD2 (5 bases each). Germline CDR1 and CDR2: PRHDT and FYEKMQ (reference sequence). The germline V and J ends were trimmed by 1 base and 0 bases, with 10 bases remaining between them. The CDR3 contains 15 residues.

This clonotype came up many times. The CDR3 here is CASSQSGRGNQPQHF. The CDR3 DNA sequence: TGTGCCAGCAGCCAGTCGGGACGGGGCAATCAGCCCCAGCATTTT. The V gene is TRBV3-1, the J gene TRBJ1-5; tentative D call: TRBD1 (5 bases). Between the trimmed V and J ends, which lost 3 bases and 2 bases, there was a span of 11 bases. The germline gives CDR1 LGHDT, CDR2 YNNKEL (reference sequence). This CDR3 comprises 15 residues. Supplemented by reference TRBV3-1 and TRBJ1-5, the full variable domain reads DTAVSQTPKYLVTQMGNDKSIKCEQNLGHDTMYWYKQDSKKFLKIMFSYNNKELIINETVPNRFSPKSPDKAHLNLHINSLELGDSAVYFCASSQSGRGNQPQHFGDGTRLSIL.

The rearrangement joins TRBV7-2 to TRBJ2-7, with D perhaps TRBD1 (6 bases). CDR3 size: 15 residues. Germline CDR1 is SGHTA and CDR2 is FQGNSA. Deletions cut 1 base from V and 3 bases from J, with 13 bases between. Written as DNA, the CDR3 is TGTGCCAGCAGCTTAGTCGAACAGGGCTACTACGAGCAGTACTTC. Its translation is CASSLVEQGYYEQYF.

This clonotype was observed at least ten times. V and J are TRBV11-2 and TRBJ2-7; 9 positions match TRBD2. J gave up 7 bases and V 4 bases, and 8 bases lay outside the gene matches. Germline CDR1 reads SGHAT; CDR2 reads FQNNGV. CDR3 size: 14 residues. In nucleotides, the CDR3 is TGTGCCAGCAGCTCGCTAGCGGGGCTGGGGGAGCAGTACTTC. Amino acid sequence: CASSSLAGLGEQYF.

The J gene is TRBJ2-7, the V gene TRBV27, with TRBD1 as a possible D gene (5 bases). The CDR3 sequence is 13 residues long. The V end lost 8 bases, the J end lost 0 bases, and 11 bases lay between the germline ends. The V gene's germline CDR1 is MNHEY and CDR2 SMNVEV (reference sequence). The DNA for the CDR3 is TGTGCCAGCGGGGCGACGGCCTCCTACGAGCAGTACTTC. As protein: CASGATASYEQYF.

The chain combines TRBV6-1 with TRBJ2-1; the match to TRBD1 covers 9 bases. This CDR3 is built from 14 residues. Trimming at V came to 8 bases and at J to 8 bases, leaving 10 bases not matched to a gene. Germline V CDR1 and CDR2: MNHNS, SASEGT. The CDR3 sequence: CASCWTGDADEQFF. DNA for the CDR3: TGTGCCAGCTGCTGGACAGGGGATGCGGATGAGCAGTTCTTC.